This TCR beta chain was recorded in a study of blood T cell repertoires in COVID-19. CDR3 size: 15 residues. CDR1 SGHAT and CDR2 FQNNGV come from the germline V gene. Trimming shortened V by 2 bases and J by 2 bases, and 13 bases separated the two germline ends. Authors' data handling: Estimated nucleated cell counts came from reference gene primer amplification. Clones were sequenced by immunoSEQ multiplex PCR, and TCRdb holds only the in-frame ones, with some missing. For V, J and clone size, that table is used; D and trimming come from the DNA. Found here are approximately 470,000 clones, 70% to 90% of them singletons; the top ten hold approximately 3.4%.

The sequence derives from a human donor in a cohort sampled during active COVID-19. This sequence joins TRBV11-2 and TRBJ2-7, with D perhaps matching TRBD2 (6 bases). The sample taken for sequencing was peripheral blood. DNA of the CDR3: TGTGCCAGCAGCTTATTGTCGGGACTTCCCTACGAGCAGTACTTC. Encoded protein: CASSLLSGLPYEQYF.